This passage covers 19 T cell receptor beta chains from one sample sequenced in a study of blood T cell repertoires in COVID-19 (dated by TCRdb to 2018 to 2020). Libraries were made using the immunoSEQ multiplex PCR assay. Sourced from immuneACCESS, this table was stored by TCRdb with only in-frame sequences that have V and J called. A share of the clones is absent; for the studies checked, an unresolved V gene accounts for under half, and the remainder has no known explanation. Present in this sample are fewer than 400,000 clones, approximately 87% of which were seen just once. The ten most abundant clones make up approximately 9.3% of the sample. Material: PBMCs or T cells enriched from blood (not recorded which). These receptors all stem from a woman aged 50 to 65 who had recovered from COVID-19.

This sequence joins TRBV5-5 and TRBJ2-3; a possible D gene is TRBD1 (6 bases). The CDR3 extends over 18 amino acids. V lost 4 bases to trimming and J lost 0 bases, with 21 bases between them. The germline V gene has CDR1 SGHKS and CDR2 YYEKEE (reference sequence). CDR3 sequence (DNA): TGTGCCAGCAGCCTTGTTGGGGGCGGGCAGACTAGCACAGATACGCAGTATTTT. Amino acid sequence: CASSLVGGGQTSTDTQYF.

The chain carries TRBV11-2 and TRBJ1-4; perhaps TRBD1 as D (6 bases). The V end lost 4 bases, the J end lost 7 bases, and 16 bases lay between the germline ends. The germline V gene has CDR1 SGHAT and CDR2 FQNNGV. The CDR3 is 15 amino acids. This CDR3 is CASSSGQLIREKLFF. The CDR3 DNA follows: TGTGCCAGCAGCTCCGGACAGTTAATTCGTGAAAAACTGTTTTTT.

This chain links TRBV30 with TRBJ1-2; D remains unclear. V was trimmed by 0 bases and J by 3 bases, leaving 5 bases between them. The CDR3 is 12 amino acids. CDR1 and CDR2 from the germline V gene are GTSNPN and SVGIG (reference sequence). CDR3 sequence: CAWSVRYYGYTF. The CDR3 nucleotides read TGTGCCTGGAGTGTCAGATACTATGGCTACACCTTC.

The chain links TRBV3-1 (or the pseudogene TRBV3-2) to TRBJ1-4; weak D call: TRBD1 (6 bases). Trimming took off 5 bases at V and 5 bases at J, with 18 bases between the two ends. This CDR3 has 16 residues. Germline loops: CDR1 LGHDT, CDR2 YNNKEL (reference sequence). The CDR3 sequence: CASSSTTDRQNEKLFF. CDR3 in DNA: TGTGCCAGCAGCTCAACTACGGACAGACAAAATGAAAAACTGTTTTTT.

This rearrangement joins TRBV6-1 to TRBJ1-4, with 7 nucleotides matching TRBD1. Trimming removed 3 bases from V and 7 bases from J; junction bases left unmatched: 11. Germline loops: CDR1 MNHNS, CDR2 SASEGT. This CDR3 spans 16 amino acids. The CDR3 nucleotides are TGTGCCAGCAGTGAGTCGGCGAGGGGGCTTGGTGAAAAACTGTTTTTT. Protein: CASSESARGLGEKLFF.

The chain uses TRBV4-2 and TRBJ2-3; D might be TRBD2 (6 bases). From germline, CDR1 is LGHNA and CDR2 YNFKEQ. Trimming took 1 base from V and 4 from J, leaving 6 bases between them. The CDR3 sequence is 13 residues long. The CDR3 coding sequence is TGTGCCAGCAGCCAAGGGAGGGCAGATACGCAGTATTTT. This gives the protein CASSQGRADTQYF.

This sequence joins TRBV5-5 and TRBJ2-7, with D possibly matching TRBD2 (6 bases). Trimming removed 0 bases at V and 12 bases at J, with 13 bases between. CDR3 length equals 12 residues. Per germline, CDR1 SGHKS and CDR2 YYEKEE (reference sequence). The CDR3 reads CASSLVPGLPYF. For the CDR3, the DNA is TGTGCCAGCAGCTTGGTCCCGGGACTCCCGTACTTC.

V gene TRBV11-3 combines with J gene TRBJ1-1, with a tentative D call TRBD1 (6 bases). Germline V gives CDR1 SGHNT, CDR2 YENEEA. The V and J ends lost 5 bases and 1 base respectively, with 8 bases between them. This CDR3 has 13 residues. This CDR3 is CASSVTGNTEAFF. DNA of the CDR3: TGTGCCAGCAGCGTGACAGGGAACACTGAAGCTTTCTTT. Combining the CDR3 with reference TRBV11-3 and TRBJ1-1 gives the whole variable domain EAGVVQSPRYKIIEKKQPVAFWCNPISGHNTLYWYLQNLGQGPELLIRYENEEAVDDSQLPKDRFSAERLKGVDSTLKIQPAELGDSAVYLCASSVTGNTEAFFGQGTRLTVV.

CDR3 DNA sequence: TGCAGCGTTGAAGATCTGGGGCTTAACACTGAAGCTTTCTTT. It specifies CSVEDLGLNTEAFF. V and J are TRBV29-1 and TRBJ1-1; a possible D gene is TRBD1 (5 bases). V lost 0 bases and J 2 bases, leaving 10 bases between the germline ends. There are 14 residues in the CDR3. The germline gives CDR1 SQVTM, CDR2 ANQGSEA.

The genes are TRBV19 and TRBJ2-3; a possible D gene is TRBD2 (5 bases). This CDR3 has 14 amino acids. The germline V gene has CDR1 LNHDA and CDR2 SQIVND (reference sequence). Trimming took off 3 bases at V and 1 base at J, with 8 bases between the two ends. This CDR3 reads CASSMLGGTDTQYF. CDR3 sequence (DNA): TGTGCCAGTAGTATGCTGGGAGGCACAGATACGCAGTATTTT.

The chain carries TRBV5-1 and TRBJ1-6; no definite D call. V shed 5 bases and J shed 0 bases, with 12 bases lying between them. The CDR3 loop spans 16 amino acids. Germline V CDR1 and CDR2: SGHRS, YFSETQ. The CDR3 loop reads CASREGLSSYNSPLHF. Written as DNA, the CDR3 is TGCGCCAGCAGGGAAGGACTGAGCTCCTATAATTCACCCCTCCACTTT.

V is TRBV5-1 and J is TRBJ1-1; no clear D gene. The germline V and J ends were trimmed by 0 bases and 10 bases, with 10 bases remaining between them. Looked up from germline, CDR1 is SGHRS and CDR2 is YFSETQ. CDR3 length: 12 amino acids. In DNA, the CDR3 is TGCGCCAGCAGCTTGGCCGGAGGGCGAGCTTTCTTT. It encodes CASSLAGGRAFF.

The genes are TRBV2 and TRBJ2-1; no clear D gene. The germline V gene encodes CDR1 SNHLY and CDR2 FYNNEI. The CDR3 contains 14 residues. V lost 7 bases and J 10 bases, leaving 20 bases between the germline ends. CDR3 protein: CASNGHLPTGEQFF. As DNA, the CDR3 is TGTGCCAGCAATGGGCATCTCCCAACCGGCGAGCAGTTCTTC.

Remarks on this clone: The sample carries other DNA sequences with the same CDR3. The J gene is TRBJ1-1, the V gene TRBV18; possibly TRBD1 for D (6 bases). CDR1 and CDR2 (germline): KGHSH, LQKENI. The CDR3 is 14 residues long. Trimming pared 3 bases from V and 0 bases from J, leaving 8 bases between. The CDR3 reads CASSPGQLNTEAFF. DNA for the CDR3: TGTGCCAGCTCACCCGGACAGTTGAACACTGAAGCTTTCTTT. The whole variable domain, remainder taken from reference TRBV18 and TRBJ1-1, is NAGVMQNPRHLVRRRGQEARLRCSPMKGHSHVYWYRQLPEEGLKFMVYLQKENIIDESGMPKERFSAEFPKEGPSILRIQQVVRGDSAAYFCASSPGQLNTEAFFGQGTRLTVV.

This clone was seen once. The chain couples TRBV4-3 to TRBJ2-2, with a weak D call TRBD1 (6 bases). There are 14 residues in the CDR3. Germline CDR1 LGHNA, CDR2 YSLEER. Trimming shortened V by 5 bases and J by 7 bases, and 14 bases separated the two germline ends. CDR3 nucleotide sequence: TGCGCCAGCAGCGAGGGGGAAAGGAACGGGGAGCTGTTTTTT. Amino acids: CASSEGERNGELFF.

This clone has only one observation. The rearrangement uses TRBV6-5 and TRBJ2-1; 7 bases align to TRBD1. CDR1 and CDR2 from the germline V gene are MNHEY and SVGAGI. The CDR3 runs 12 residues. The V and J ends lost 0 bases and 10 bases, in that order; junction bases with no gene match: 0. CDR3 residues: CASSYSTGEQFF. In DNA form, the CDR3 reads TGTGCCAGCAGTTACTCGACAGGGGAGCAGTTCTTC.

The chain employs TRBV6-5 and TRBJ1-3; maybe TRBD1 (5 bases). The CDR3 totals 15 residues. Between the trimmed V and J ends, which lost 6 bases and 4 bases, there was a span of 16 bases. Per the germline V gene, CDR1 is MNHEY and CDR2 is SVGAGI. The CDR3 DNA sequence: TGTGCCAGCAGGGCGGACACGCAAGGGGGAAACACCATATATTTT. Translating gives CASRADTQGGNTIYF.

This rearrangement joins TRBV11-2 to TRBJ1-4; D is uncertain. The CDR3 consists of 14 residues. V was cut by 2 bases and J by 4 bases, with 8 bases left in between. Germline V lookup: CDR1 SGHAT, CDR2 FQNNGV. In nucleotides, the CDR3 is TGTGCCAGCAGCTTACGAGGGCGTAATGAAAAACTGTTTTTT. Translated: CASSLRGRNEKLFF.

The chain has TRBV5-1 and TRBJ1-4; 8 bases are a match to TRBD1. Germline CDR1 SGHRS, CDR2 YFSETQ. The V and J ends lost 3 bases and 8 bases, in that order; junction bases with no gene match: 0. The CDR3 consists of 12 residues. The CDR3: CASSWDREKLFF. As DNA, the CDR3 is TGCGCCAGCAGCTGGGACAGGGAAAAACTGTTTTTT.